These 15 T cell receptor beta chains came from one sample sequenced in a study of T-cell reconstitution after alpha-beta-depleted transplantation in children. Unique molecular identifiers were incorporated during preparation of the TCRbeta library. One entry per CDR3 protein, called by TCRdb with MiXCR from the PCR reads. The data contain roughly 420,000 distinct CDR3 sequences, 16% of them singletons. This material consisted of PBMCs, mostly from graft donor cells, taken 360 days after TCRalphabeta/CD19-depleted stem cell transplant. The source is a boy in the first two years of life who had a stem cell transplant for Wiskott-Aldrich syndrome, so the T cells may come from the graft donor.

This clonotype was found a few times. This chain uses TRBV18 with TRBJ2-7; TRBD2 is a possible D gene (6 bases). This CDR3 is built from 19 residues. V dropped 0 bases and J dropped 3 bases, with 24 bases sitting between them. Germline CDR1 KGHSH, CDR2 LQKENI. CDR3 sequence: CASSPPSGLGVRSLYEQYF. The CDR3 DNA reads TGTGCCAGCTCACCACCGAGCGGGTTAGGAGTGAGGAGTCTCTACGAGCAGTACTTC.

This chain links TRBV6-5 with TRBJ1-5; no clear D gene. CDR1 is MNHEY, CDR2 SVGAGI, per germline. The CDR3 has 14 amino acids. V was trimmed by 0 bases and J by 5 bases, leaving 8 bases between them. CDR3 DNA: TGTGCCAGCAGTTACTCGAAGGGCCATCAGCCCCAGCATTTT. Encoded protein: CASSYSKGHQPQHF.

The chain recombines TRBV27 with TRBJ2-7; 8 bases align to TRBD1. Germline CDR1 and CDR2: MNHEY and SMNVEV (reference sequence). The CDR3 is 14 amino acids. V shed 4 bases, J shed 5 bases, and the junction held 7 bases outside the gene matches. The CDR3 DNA reads TGTGCCAGCAGTTCCCGACAGGGGAACAACGAGCAGTACTTC. Its translation: CASSSRQGNNEQYF.

This clonotype was counted between two and nine times. The chain carries TRBV28 and TRBJ2-7, with TRBD2 identical over 7 bases. V lost 6 bases to trimming and J lost 1 base; unmatched junction nucleotides: 6. The germline CDR1 and CDR2 sequences are MDHEN and SYDVKM. This CDR3 is 14 amino acids long. The CDR3 region has the DNA TGTGCCAGCAGGTTGGGGGGAGGGTCCTACGAGCAGTACTTC. Translated, it gives CASRLGGGSYEQYF.

This clonotype was seen a few times. This chain joins TRBV6-2 or TRBV6-3 and TRBJ2-7; TRBD1 matches 7 bases. The CDR3 is made up of 17 amino acids. Germline V lookup: CDR1 MNHEY, CDR2 SVGEGT. Trimming cost V 0 bases and J 1 base; bases outside gene matches: 9. The CDR3: CASSYSDRDSPSYEQYF. CDR3 DNA: TGTGCCAGCAGTTACTCGGATCGGGACAGTCCTTCCTACGAGCAGTACTTC.

The chain carries TRBV12-3 or TRBV12-4 and TRBJ2-3, with 10 bases matching TRBD2. The CDR3 length is 16 residues. V shed 1 base and J 4 bases; nucleotides not matched to a gene: 5. This CDR3 reads CASSLGLAGVADTQYF. The CDR3 nucleotides read TGTGCCAGCAGTTTAGGGCTAGCGGGAGTCGCAGATACGCAGTATTTT.

Note on this clonotype: The junction departs from the called germline gene at one end, perhaps through a read error. The V call is TRBV5-1, the J call TRBJ2-1, with D uncertain. CDR3 length: 14 residues. Germline V gives CDR1 SGHRS, CDR2 YFSETQ. CDR3 DNA sequence: TGCGCCAGCAGCTTGTCCGGGCCCTACAATGATCAGTTCTTC. Protein product: CASSLSGPYNDQFF.

This clonotype was seen a handful of times. This chain joins TRBV11-1 and TRBJ2-6; TRBD1 or TRBD2 may be the D gene (5 bases each). CDR1 and CDR2 (germline): SGHAT, FQDESV (reference sequence). The CDR3 has 19 residues. Trimming left V 0 bases short and J 0 bases short, with 15 bases between. The CDR3 reads CASSLAGVRGVSGANVLTF. CDR3 coding DNA: TGTGCCAGCAGCTTAGCGGGGGTACGCGGCGTCTCTGGGGCCAACGTCCTGACTTTC.

This clonotype was observed a few times. The J gene is TRBJ2-3, the V gene TRBV10-2; 9 bases line up with TRBD2. The V gene end was trimmed by 0 bases and the J gene end by 0 bases; junction bases not matched to a gene: 13. The CDR3 contains 20 residues. Germline CDR1 WSHSY, CDR2 SAAADI. CDR3 sequence: CASSESTGFSGSASTDTQYF. CDR3 DNA: TGCGCCAGCAGTGAGTCGACGGGTTTTAGCGGGAGTGCTAGCACAGATACGCAGTATTTT.

This clonotype was recorded a few times. The V call is TRBV20-1, the J call TRBJ2-1; 10 bases match TRBD2. Germline assignment: CDR1 DFQATT and CDR2 SNEGSKA (reference sequence). The CDR3 is 15 amino acids. V lost 5 bases, J lost 7 bases, and 11 bases stayed unmatched. This CDR3 reads CSAPGLAHAPNEQFF. DNA for the CDR3: TGCAGTGCTCCGGGACTAGCGCATGCCCCTAATGAGCAGTTCTTC.

The chain joins TRBV11-2 to TRBJ2-3; TRBD2 matches 13 bases. V was clipped by 5 bases and J by 1 base; unmatched bases: 6. Germline CDR1 is SGHAT and CDR2 is FQNNGV. This CDR3 has 17 amino acids. CDR3 sequence reads: CASSLTGTSGGTDTQYF. The CDR3 region has the DNA TGTGCCAGCAGCCTTACCGGGACTAGCGGGGGCACAGATACGCAGTATTTT.

The J gene is TRBJ2-7, the V gene TRBV12-3 or TRBV12-4; D remains unclear. The V and J ends lost 6 bases and 0 bases respectively, with 18 bases between them. The CDR3 loop spans 16 amino acids. CDR3 amino acids: CASSHFSWLDSYEQYF. The CDR3 nucleotides read TGTGCCAGCAGCCACTTCAGTTGGCTAGACTCCTACGAGCAGTACTTC.

As DNA, the CDR3 is TGCGCCAGCAGCCGCCCCGGGACAGGAGTAGATACGCAGTATTTT. Translated: CASSRPGTGVDTQYF. This sequence joins TRBV4-1 and TRBJ2-3; 8 bases are a match to TRBD1. The junction had 8 bases not matched to a gene; V was cut back by 4 bases and J by 5 bases. Germline-derived CDR1 and CDR2 are MGHRA and YSYEKL. This CDR3 contains 15 residues.

This sequence joins TRBV27 and TRBJ2-7; perhaps D is TRBD1 or TRBD2 (6 bases each). The CDR3 extends over 16 amino acids. The germline V and J ends were trimmed by 5 bases and 2 bases, with 19 bases remaining between them. Germline V gene data show CDR1 as MNHEY and CDR2 as SMNVEV (reference sequence). The CDR3 reads CASSQRNNGGAYEQYF. The DNA of the CDR3 is TGTGCCAGCAGTCAGCGAAATAACGGGGGCGCCTACGAGCAGTACTTC.

The V and J genes are TRBV5-1 and TRBJ2-4; D assignment may be TRBD1 or TRBD2 (5 bases each). Germline V gene sequence: CDR1 SGHRS, CDR2 YFSETQ. Trimming took off 6 bases at V and 7 bases at J, with 17 bases between the two ends. The CDR3 has 14 amino acids. The CDR3 sequence: CASNPEGSGNIQYF. The CDR3 nucleotides are TGCGCCAGCAACCCAGAGGGGTCAGGGAACATTCAGTACTTC. Drawing the rest from reference TRBV5-1 and TRBJ2-4, the complete variable domain is KAGVTQTPRYLIKTRGQQVTLSCSPISGHRSVSWYQQTPGQGLQFLFEYFSETQRNKGNFPGRFSGRQFSNSRSEMNVSTLELGDSALYLCASNPEGSGNIQYFGAGTRLSVL.